The sequence of this TCR beta chain was determined in a study of monozygotic twins with cystic fibrosis. Broader study findings: J usage was most co-twin-similar in 8 of 16 pairs, V in 13. The repertoire was suggested to be naive-dominated, clonality median around 0.01.

There are 17 residues in the CDR3. In germline, CDR1 is SGHNT, CDR2 YYREEE (reference sequence). V was shortened by 0 bases and J by 8 bases, with 20 bases between the two germline ends. Note on this clone: Its antigen remains unidentified.

This table comes from immunoSEQ multiplex PCR, and its TCRdb copy is limited to in-frame clones, with some not included. The sample lists 7,000 to 9,500 clones, over 85% occurring once. J is TRBJ2-2 and V is TRBV5-4; TRBD1 or TRBD2 may be the D gene (5 bases each). The sequenced material came from blood. This TCR was recovered from a boy aged 2 to 10 with cystic fibrosis. The CDR3 loop is CASSLDPGTGLSGELFF. The DNA of the CDR3 is TGTGCCAGCAGCTTGGATCCCGGGACGGGGCTAAGTGGGGAGCTGTTTTTT.